This T cell receptor beta chain was sequenced during a study of chemoradiotherapy in HPV16-positive cancers. Study conclusions and caveats: Candidate HPV-specific clones and E7-related TCR motifs grew in tumor during treatment.

Details on this clone: Its specificity is not known.

Germline assignment: CDR1 SGHTA and CDR2 FQGNSA. V shed 1 base and J shed 7 bases, with 23 bases lying between them. The CDR3 covers 17 residues. Libraries were prepared by immunoSEQ multiplex PCR; TCRdb keeps only in-frame clonotypes and omits some of them. Here the sample spans over 10,000 clones, 63% being singletons. The chain employs TRBV7-2 and TRBJ2-7; perhaps TRBD2 as D (7 bases). Sample collection was performed from a patient who underwent chemoradiotherapy. This TCR came from a human donor with HPV-associated anogenital cancer. The CDR3 sequence: CASSLGGGRVGSGEQYF. In nucleotides, the CDR3 is TGTGCCAGCAGCTTAGGGGGGGGCAGGGTAGGATCAGGGGAGCAGTACTTC.